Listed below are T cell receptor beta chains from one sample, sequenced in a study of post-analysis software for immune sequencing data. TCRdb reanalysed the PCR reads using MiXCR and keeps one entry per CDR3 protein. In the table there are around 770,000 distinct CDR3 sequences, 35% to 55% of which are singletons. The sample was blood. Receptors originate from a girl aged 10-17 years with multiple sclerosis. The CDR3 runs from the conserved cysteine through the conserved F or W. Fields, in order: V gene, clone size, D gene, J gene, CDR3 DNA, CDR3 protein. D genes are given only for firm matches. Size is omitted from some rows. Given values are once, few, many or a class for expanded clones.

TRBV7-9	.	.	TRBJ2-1	TGTGCCAGCAGCTTACCGGCGGCAAATGAGCAGTTCTTC	CASSLPAANEQFF
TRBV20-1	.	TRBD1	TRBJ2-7	TGCAGTGCTAGAGATCGAAGGACAGGGAACTACGAGCAGTACTTC	CSARDRRTGNYEQYF
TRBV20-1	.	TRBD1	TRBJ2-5	TGCAGTGGCGGGACAGGGGGCTTGGAGACCCAGTACTTC	CSGGTGGLETQYF
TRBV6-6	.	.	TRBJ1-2	TGTGCCAGCAGTTCAGTGGAGCCGCCCTATGGCTACACCTTC	CASSSVEPPYGYTF
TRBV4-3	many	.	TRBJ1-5	TGCGCCAGCAGCCAAGATTCCACAGGGATAGGGCAGCCCCAGCATTTT	CASSQDSTGIGQPQHF
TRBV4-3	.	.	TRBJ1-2	TGCGCCAGCAGCCAAGATCAGGGAGTGGAGGGCTACACCTTC	CASSQDQGVEGYTF
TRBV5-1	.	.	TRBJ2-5	TGCGCCAGCAGCTTGGACAGCGCCAGTCAGTACTTC	CASSLDSASQYF
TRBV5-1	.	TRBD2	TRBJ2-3	TGCGCCAGCAGCTTGGCCACAGCGGGAGTGGATACGCAGTATTTT	CASSLATAGVDTQYF
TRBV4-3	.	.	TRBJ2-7	TGCGCCAGCAGCCAAGATTCCACCCCTTCGGACGAGCAGTACTTC	CASSQDSTPSDEQYF
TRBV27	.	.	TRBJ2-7	TGTGCCAGCAGTTCCACAGGGTTAGGCTACGAGCAGTACTTC	CASSSTGLGYEQYF
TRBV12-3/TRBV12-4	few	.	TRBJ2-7	TGTGCCAGCAGTTTAGGGACGAGCCCTCATTCGGTCTACGAGCAGTACTTC	CASSLGTSPHSVYEQYF
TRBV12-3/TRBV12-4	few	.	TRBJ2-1	TGTGCCAGCAGTATTGGACTTAACAATGAGCAGTTCTTC	CASSIGLNNEQFF
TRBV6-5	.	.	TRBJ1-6	TGTGCCAGCAATTCGCGGACATCCCTAAATTCACCCCTCCACTTT	CASNSRTSLNSPLHF
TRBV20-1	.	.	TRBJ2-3	TGCAGTGCTAGAGAATTCACAGATACGCAGTATTTT	CSAREFTDTQYF
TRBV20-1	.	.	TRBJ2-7	TGCAGTGCTAGGGCTACAGAGCAGTACTTC	CSARATEQYF
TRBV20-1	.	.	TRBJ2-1	TGCAGTGCTGGCCCGGAGGGGGTTGAGCAGTTCTTC	CSAGPEGVEQFF
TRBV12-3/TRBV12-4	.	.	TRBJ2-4	TGTGCCAGCAGTTTGGGGCTCATTCAGTACTTC	CASSLGLIQYF
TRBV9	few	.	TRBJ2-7	TGTGCCAGCAGCCCCTCGGACGCCTCCTACGAGCAGTACTTC	CASSPSDASYEQYF
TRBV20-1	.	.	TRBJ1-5	TGCAGTGCTAGCGAGAACAGGGGCAATCAGCCCCAGCATTTT	CSASENRGNQPQHF
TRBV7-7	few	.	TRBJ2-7	TGTGCTAGCAGCTTCCGCCAGGGCCTCTCCTACGAGCAGTACTTC	CASSFRQGLSYEQYF
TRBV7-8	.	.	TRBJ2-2	TGTGCCAGCAGCCGCAGGGGCACCGGGGAGCTGTTTTTT	CASSRRGTGELFF
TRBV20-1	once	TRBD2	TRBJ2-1	TGCAGTGCTAGAGATGGGACTAGCGGGAGTGTTGAGCAGTTCTTC	CSARDGTSGSVEQFF
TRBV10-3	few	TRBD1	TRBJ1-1	TGTGCCATCATGTCCTGGGACAGGGGAACTGAAGCTTTCTTT	CAIMSWDRGTEAFF
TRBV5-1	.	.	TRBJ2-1	TGCGCCAGCACCAACAGACGGACCAATGAGCAGTTCTTC	CASTNRRTNEQFF
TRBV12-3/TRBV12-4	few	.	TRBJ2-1	TGTGCCAGCAGACCTGTTCCGAGCTCCTACAATGAGCAGTTCTTC	CASRPVPSSYNEQFF
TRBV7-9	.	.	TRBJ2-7	TGTGCCAGCATTTCACAGCAGGGCTACGAGCAGTACTTC	CASISQQGYEQYF
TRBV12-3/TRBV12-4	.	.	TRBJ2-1	TGTGCCAGCAGTTTCCATGGTGGTGAGCAGTTCTTC	CASSFHGGEQFF
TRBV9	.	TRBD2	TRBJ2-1	TGTGCCAGCAGCGTCCGGGGGGATCTGTACAATGAGCAGTTCTTC	CASSVRGDLYNEQFF
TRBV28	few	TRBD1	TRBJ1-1	TGTGCCAGCAGCGGACAGGGATATGACACTGAAGCTTTCTTT	CASSGQGYDTEAFF
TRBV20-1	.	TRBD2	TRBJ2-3	TGCAGTGCTACCCCTCCCCTAGCGGGAGGATACACTGATACGCAGTATTTT	CSATPPLAGGYTDTQYF
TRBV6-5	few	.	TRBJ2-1	TGTGCCAGCACCCCAACCAGAGGGGTCCATGAGCAGTTCTTC	CASTPTRGVHEQFF
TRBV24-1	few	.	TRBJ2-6	TGTGCCACCAGTGCAGGGTCTGGGGCCAACGTCCTGACTTTC	CATSAGSGANVLTF
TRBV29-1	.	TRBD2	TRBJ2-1	TGCAGCGCCTCTTTTACTAGCGGAAACGAGCAGTTCTTC	CSASFTSGNEQFF
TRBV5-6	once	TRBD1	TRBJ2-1	TGTGCCAGCAGCTCCGGGACAGGGGGTTCCTACAATGAGCAGTTCTTC	CASSSGTGGSYNEQFF
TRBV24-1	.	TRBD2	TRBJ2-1	TGTGCCACCAGTGATTTTGGACTAGCGGGAGGGTTTGAGCAGTTCTTC	CATSDFGLAGGFEQFF
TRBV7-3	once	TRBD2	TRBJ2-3	TGTGCCAGCAGCCAGACTAGCGGGATTAATACGCAGTATTTT	CASSQTSGINTQYF
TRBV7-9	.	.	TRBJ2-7	TGTGCCAGCAGCCCCCGGGACATCGCCTACGAGCAGTACTTC	CASSPRDIAYEQYF
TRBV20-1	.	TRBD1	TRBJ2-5	TGCAGTGCTGTTGACAGGGGGGAGACCCAGTACTTC	CSAVDRGETQYF
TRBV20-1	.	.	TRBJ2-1	TGCAGTGCTAGTGATAGCCATATAGGTGAGCAGTTCTTC	CSASDSHIGEQFF
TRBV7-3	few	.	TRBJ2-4	.	CASSSYVGSGTSGNREYF